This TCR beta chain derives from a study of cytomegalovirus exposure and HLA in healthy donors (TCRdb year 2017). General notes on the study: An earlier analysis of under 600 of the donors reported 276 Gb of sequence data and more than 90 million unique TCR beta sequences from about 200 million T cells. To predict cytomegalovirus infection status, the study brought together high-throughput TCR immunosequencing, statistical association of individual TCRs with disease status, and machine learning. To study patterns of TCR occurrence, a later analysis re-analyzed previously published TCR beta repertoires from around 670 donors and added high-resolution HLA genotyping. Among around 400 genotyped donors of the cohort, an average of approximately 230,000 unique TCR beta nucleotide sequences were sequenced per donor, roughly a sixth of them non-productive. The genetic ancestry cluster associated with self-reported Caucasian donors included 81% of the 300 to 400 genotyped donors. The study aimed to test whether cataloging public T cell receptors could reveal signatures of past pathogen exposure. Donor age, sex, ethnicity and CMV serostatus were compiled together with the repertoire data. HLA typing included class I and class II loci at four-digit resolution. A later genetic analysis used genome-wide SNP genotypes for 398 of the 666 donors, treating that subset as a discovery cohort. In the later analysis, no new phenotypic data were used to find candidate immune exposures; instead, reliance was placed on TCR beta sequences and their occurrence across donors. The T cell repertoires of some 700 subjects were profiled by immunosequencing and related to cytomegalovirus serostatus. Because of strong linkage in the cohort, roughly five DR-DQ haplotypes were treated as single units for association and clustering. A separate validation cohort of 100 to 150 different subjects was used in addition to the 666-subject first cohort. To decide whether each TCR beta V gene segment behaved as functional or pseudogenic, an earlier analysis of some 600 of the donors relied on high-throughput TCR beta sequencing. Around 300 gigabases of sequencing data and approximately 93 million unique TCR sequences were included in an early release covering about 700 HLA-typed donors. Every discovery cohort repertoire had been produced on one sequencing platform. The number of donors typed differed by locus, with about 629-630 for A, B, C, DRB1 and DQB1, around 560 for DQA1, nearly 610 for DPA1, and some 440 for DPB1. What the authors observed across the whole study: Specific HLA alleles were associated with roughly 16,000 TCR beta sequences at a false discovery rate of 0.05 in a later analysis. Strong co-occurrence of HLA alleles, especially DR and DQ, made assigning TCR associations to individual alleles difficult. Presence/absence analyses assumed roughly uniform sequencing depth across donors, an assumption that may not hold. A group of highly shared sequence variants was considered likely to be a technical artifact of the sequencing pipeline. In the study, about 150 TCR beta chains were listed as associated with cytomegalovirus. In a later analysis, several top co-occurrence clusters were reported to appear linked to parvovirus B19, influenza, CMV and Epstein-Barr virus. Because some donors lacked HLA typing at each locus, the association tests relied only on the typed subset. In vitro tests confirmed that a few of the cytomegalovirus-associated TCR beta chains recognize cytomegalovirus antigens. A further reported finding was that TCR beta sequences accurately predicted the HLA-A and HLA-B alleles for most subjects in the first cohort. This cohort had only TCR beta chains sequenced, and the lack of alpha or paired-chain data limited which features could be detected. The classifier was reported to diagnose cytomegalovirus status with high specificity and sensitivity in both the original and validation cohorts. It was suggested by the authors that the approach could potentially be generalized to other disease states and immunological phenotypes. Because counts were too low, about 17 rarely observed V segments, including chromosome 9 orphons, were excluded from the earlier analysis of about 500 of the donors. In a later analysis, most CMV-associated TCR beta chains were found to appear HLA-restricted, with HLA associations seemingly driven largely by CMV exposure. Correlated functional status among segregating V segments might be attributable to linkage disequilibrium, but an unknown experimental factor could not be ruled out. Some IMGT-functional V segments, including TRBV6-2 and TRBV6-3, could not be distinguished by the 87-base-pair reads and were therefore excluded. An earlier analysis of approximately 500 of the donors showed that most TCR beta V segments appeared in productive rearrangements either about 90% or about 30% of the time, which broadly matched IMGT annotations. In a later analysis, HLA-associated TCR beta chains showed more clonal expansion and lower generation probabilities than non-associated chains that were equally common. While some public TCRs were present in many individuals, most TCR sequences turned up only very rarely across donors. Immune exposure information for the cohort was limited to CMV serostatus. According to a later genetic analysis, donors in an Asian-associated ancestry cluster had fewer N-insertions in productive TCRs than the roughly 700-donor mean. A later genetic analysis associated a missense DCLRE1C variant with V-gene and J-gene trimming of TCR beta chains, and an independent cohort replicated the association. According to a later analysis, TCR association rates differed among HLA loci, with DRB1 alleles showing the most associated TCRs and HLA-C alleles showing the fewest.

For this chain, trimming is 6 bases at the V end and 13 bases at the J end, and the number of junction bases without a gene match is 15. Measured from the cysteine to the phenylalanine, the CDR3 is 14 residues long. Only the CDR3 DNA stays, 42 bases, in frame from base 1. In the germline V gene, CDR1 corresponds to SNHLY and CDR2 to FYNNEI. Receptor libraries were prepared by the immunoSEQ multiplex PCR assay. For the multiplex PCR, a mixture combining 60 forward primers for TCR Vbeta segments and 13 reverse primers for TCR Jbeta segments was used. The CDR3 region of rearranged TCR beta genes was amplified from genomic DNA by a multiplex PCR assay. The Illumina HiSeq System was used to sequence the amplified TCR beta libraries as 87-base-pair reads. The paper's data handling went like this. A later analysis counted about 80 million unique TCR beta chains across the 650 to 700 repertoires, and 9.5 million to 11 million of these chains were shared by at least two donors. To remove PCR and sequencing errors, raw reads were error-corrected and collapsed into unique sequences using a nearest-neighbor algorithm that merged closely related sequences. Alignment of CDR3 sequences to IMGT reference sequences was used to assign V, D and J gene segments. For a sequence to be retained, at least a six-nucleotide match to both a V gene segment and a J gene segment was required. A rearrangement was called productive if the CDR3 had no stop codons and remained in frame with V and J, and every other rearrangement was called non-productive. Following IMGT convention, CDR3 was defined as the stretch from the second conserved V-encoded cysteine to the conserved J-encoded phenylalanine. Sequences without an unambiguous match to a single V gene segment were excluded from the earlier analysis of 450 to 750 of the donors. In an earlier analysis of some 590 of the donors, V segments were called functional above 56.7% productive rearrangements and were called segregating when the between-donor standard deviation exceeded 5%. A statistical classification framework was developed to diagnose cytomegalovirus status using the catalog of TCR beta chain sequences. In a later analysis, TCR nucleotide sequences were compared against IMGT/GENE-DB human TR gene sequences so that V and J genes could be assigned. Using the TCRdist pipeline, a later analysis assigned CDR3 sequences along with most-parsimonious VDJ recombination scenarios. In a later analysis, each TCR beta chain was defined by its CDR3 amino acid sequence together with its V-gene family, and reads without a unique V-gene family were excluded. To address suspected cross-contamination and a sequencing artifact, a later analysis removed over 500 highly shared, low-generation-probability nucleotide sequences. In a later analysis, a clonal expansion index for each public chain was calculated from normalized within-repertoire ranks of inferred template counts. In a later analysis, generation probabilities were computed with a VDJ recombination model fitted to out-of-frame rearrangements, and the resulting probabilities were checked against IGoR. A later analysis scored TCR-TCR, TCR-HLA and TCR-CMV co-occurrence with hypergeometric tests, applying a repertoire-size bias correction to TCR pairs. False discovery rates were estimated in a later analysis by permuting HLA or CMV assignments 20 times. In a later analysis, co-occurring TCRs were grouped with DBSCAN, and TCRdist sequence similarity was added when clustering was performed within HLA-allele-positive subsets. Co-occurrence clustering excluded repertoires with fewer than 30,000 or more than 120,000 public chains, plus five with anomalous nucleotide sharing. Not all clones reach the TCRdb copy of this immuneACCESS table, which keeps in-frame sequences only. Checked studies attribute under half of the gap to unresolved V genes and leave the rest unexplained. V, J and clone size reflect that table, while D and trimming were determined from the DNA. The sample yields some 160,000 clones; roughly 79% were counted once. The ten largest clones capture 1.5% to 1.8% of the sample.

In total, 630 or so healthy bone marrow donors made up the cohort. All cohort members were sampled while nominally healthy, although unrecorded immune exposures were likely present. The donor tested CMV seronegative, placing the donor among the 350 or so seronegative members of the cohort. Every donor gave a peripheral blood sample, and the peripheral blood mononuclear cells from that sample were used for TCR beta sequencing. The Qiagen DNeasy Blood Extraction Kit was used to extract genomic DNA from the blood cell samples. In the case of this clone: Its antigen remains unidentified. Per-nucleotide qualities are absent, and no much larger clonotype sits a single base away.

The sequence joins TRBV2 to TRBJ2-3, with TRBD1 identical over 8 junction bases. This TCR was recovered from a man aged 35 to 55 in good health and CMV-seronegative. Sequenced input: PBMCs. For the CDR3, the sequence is CASSGQGLSAGKYF. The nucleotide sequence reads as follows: TGTGCCAGCAGCGGACAGGGTCTATCGGCGGGGAAGTATTTT.